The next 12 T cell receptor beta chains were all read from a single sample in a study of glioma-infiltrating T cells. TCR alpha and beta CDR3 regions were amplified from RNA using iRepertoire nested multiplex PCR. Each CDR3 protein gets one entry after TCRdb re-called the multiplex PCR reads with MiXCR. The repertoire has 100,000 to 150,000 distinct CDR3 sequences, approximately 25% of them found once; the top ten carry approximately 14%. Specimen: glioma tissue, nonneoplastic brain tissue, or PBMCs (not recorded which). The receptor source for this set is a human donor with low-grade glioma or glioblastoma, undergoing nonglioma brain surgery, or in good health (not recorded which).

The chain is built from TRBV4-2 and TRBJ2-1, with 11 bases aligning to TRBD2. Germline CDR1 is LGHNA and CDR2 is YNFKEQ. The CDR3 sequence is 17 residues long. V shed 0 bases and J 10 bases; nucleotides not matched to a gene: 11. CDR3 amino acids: CASSQDSSSGGAREQFF. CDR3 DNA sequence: TGTGCCAGCAGCCAAGATTCAAGTAGCGGGGGGGCAAGGGAGCAGTTCTTC.

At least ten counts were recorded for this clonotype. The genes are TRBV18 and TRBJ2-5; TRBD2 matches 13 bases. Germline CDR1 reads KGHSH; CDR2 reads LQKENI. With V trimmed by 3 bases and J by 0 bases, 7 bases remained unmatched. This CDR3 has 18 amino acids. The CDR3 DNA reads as TGTGCCAGCTCACCCGGACTAGCGGGAGCCCCGTACCAAGAGACCCAGTACTTC. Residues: CASSPGLAGAPYQETQYF. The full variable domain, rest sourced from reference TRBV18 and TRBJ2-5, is NAGVMQNPRHLVRRRGQEARLRCSPMKGHSHVYWYRQLPEEGLKFMVYLQKENIIDESGMPKERFSAEFPKEGPSILRIQQVVRGDSAAYFCASSPGLAGAPYQETQYFGPGTRLLVL.

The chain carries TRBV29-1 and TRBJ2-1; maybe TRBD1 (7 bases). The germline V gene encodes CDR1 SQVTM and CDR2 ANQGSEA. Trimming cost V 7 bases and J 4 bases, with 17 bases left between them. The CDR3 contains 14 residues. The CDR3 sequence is CSARGVTAYNEQFF. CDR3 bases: TGCAGCGCCAGGGGGGTTACAGCTTACAATGAGCAGTTCTTC.

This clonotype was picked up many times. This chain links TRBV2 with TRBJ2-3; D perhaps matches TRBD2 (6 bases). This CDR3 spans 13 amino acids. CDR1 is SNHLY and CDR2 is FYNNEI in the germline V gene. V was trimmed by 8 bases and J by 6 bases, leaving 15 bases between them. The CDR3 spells CASLAGFKDTQYF. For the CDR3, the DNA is TGTGCCAGCCTGGCGGGGTTTAAGGATACGCAGTATTTT. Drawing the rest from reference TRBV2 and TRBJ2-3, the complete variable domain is EPEVTQTPSHQVTQMGQEVILRCVPISNHLYFYWYRQILGQKVEFLVSFYNNEISEKSEIFDDQFSVERPDGSNFTLKIRSTKLEDSAMYFCASLAGFKDTQYFGPGTRLTVL.

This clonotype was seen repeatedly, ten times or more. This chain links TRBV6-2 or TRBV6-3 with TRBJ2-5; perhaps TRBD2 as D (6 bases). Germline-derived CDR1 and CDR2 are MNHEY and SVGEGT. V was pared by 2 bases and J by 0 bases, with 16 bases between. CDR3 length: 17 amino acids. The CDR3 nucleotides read TGTGCCAGCAGTTACGGAGGGCTTCCCCTGTACCAAGAGACCCAGTACTTC. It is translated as CASSYGGLPLYQETQYF.

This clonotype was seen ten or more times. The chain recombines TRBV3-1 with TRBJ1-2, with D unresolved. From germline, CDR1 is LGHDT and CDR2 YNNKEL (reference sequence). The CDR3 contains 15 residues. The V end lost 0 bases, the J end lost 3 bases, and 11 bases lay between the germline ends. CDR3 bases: TGTGCCAGCAGCCAAGAAAGAATCAGCTACTATGGCTACACCTTC. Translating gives CASSQERISYYGYTF.

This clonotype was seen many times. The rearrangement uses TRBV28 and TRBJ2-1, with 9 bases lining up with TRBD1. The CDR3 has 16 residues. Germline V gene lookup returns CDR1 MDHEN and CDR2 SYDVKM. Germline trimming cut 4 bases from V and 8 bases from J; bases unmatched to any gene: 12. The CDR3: CASSSDRGVGLDEQFF. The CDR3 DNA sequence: TGTGCCAGCAGTTCGGACAGGGGAGTCGGTTTGGATGAGCAGTTCTTC.

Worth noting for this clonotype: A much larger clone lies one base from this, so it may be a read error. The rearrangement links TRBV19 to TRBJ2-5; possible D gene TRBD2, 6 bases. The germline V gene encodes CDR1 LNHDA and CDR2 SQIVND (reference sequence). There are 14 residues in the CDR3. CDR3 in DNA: TGTGCCACCGGGCCCGGGAGTTCCCGAGAGGCCCAGTACTTC. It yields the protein CATGPGSSREAQYF. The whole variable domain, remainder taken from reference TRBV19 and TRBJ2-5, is DGGITQSPKYLFRKEGQNVTLSCEQNLNHDAMYWYRQDPGQGLRLIYYSQIVNDFQKGDIAEGYSVSREKKESFPLTVTSAQKNPTAFYLCATGPGSSREAQYFGPGTRLLVL.

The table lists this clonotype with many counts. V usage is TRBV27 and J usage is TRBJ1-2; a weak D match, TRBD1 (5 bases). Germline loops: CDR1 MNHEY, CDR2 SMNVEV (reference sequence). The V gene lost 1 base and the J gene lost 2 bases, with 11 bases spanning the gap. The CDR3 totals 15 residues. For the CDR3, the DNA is TGTGCCAGCAGTTTATATGCAGGGTGGAACTATGGCTACACCTTC. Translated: CASSLYAGWNYGYTF.

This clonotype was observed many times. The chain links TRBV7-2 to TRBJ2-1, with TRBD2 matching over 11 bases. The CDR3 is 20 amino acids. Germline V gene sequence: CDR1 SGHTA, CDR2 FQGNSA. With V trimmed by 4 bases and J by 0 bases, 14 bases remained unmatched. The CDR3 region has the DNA TGTGCCAGCAGCTCCCCCTCTCTTACTAGCGGGAGAGGCTCCTACAATGAGCAGTTCTTC. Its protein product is CASSSPSLTSGRGSYNEQFF.

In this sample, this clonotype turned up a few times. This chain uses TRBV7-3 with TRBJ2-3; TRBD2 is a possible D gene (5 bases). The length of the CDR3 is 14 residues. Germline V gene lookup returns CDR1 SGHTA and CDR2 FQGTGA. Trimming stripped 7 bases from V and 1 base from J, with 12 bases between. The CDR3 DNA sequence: TGTGCCAGCAAGGCTAGCTCAGGCACAGATACGCAGTATTTT. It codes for CASKASSGTDTQYF. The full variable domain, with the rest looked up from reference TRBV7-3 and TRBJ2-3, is GAGVSQTPSNKVTEKGKYVELRCDPISGHTALYWYRQSLGQGPEFLIYFQGTGAADDSGLPNDRFFAVRPEGSVSTLKIQRTERGDSAVYLCASKASSGTDTQYFGPGTRLTVL.

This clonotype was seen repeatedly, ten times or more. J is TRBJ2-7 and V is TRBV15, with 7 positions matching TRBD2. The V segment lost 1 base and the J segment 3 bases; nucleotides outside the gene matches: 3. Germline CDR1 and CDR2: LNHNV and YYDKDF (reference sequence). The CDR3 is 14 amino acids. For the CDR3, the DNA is TGTGCCACCAGCAGAGCTGGGGGGGTCTACGAGCAGTACTTC. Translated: CATSRAGGVYEQYF.